This T cell receptor (beta chain) is drawn from a study of human T cells and chemical hapten exposure. Via MiXCR, TCRdb re-called the RACE reads, giving one row per CDR3 protein. This sample has around 380,000 distinct CDR3 sequences, with around 4.8% found just once. General study points: Significantly more large CDR3 similarity clusters were formed by expanded TCRs than by controls. TCRs above 1 in 1000 frequency stayed constant with DPC sensitization.

This clonotype was found a few times. As yet, its antigen is unknown. Noted time point: patch test 1, 2 weeks after DPC sensitization. The treatment is: therapeutic diphenylcyclopropenone sensitization with weekly scalp DPC. Patients had alopecia, were aged 18 to 70, and were not pregnant. This receptor was identified in a woman in her forties or fifties with alopecia areata. Some clones in this sample may be carry-over from other donors' samples. The sequencing here drew on whole blood, taken in connection with sensitization to the hapten diphenylcyclopropenone (DPC).

The CDR3 nucleotides read TGTGCCAGCAGCTTAGTGGGACTAGCGGGAACAGATACGCAGTATTTT. Its translation: CASSLVGLAGTDTQYF. The chain carries TRBV7-2 and TRBJ2-3, with 13 positions matching TRBD2. CDR3 size: 16 residues. Germline trimming cut 1 base from V and 3 bases from J; bases unmatched to any gene: 1. Germline V gene sequence: CDR1 SGHTA, CDR2 FQGNSA.